One sample yielded the 14 T cell receptor beta chains listed below, sequenced in a study of CXCR3-negative and CXCR3-positive naive CD8 T cells. Study-wide points: TRB CDR3 hydrophobicity was greater in CXCR3-positive naive cells than in CXCR3-negative naive cells.

These receptors have no identified antigens. The TRB cDNA libraries were prepared by 5' RACE with UMI labels. TCRdb re-called the 5' RACE reads and catalogs CDR3 proteins one per entry, DNA excluded. The repertoire table contains 84,000 or so distinct CDR3 sequences. The specimen was naive CXCR3+ CD8+ T cells from blood. Stated subset: CD45RO-CCR7+CD27+CD95- naive CD8+ T cells expressing CXCR3 (TNR3+). The source is a human donor in good health. Some clones in this sample may be carry-over from other donors' samples.

The gene calls are TRBV4-2 and TRBJ1-1. CDR3 length: 12 amino acids. The germline V gene has CDR1 LGHNA and CDR2 YNFKEQ. The CDR3 here is CASSQAGTEAFF.

V is TRBV15 and J is TRBJ2-1; the TRBD1 assignment by TCRdb is unverifiable without DNA. The CDR3 runs to 14 residues. CDR1 and CDR2 (germline): LNHNV, YYDKDF (reference sequence). Here the CDR3 reads CATSGRLAENEQFF.

The chain carries TRBV28 and TRBJ2-5; TCRdb returns TRBD1, unconfirmable since there is no DNA. The CDR3 loop spans 17 amino acids. The germline gives CDR1 MDHEN, CDR2 SYDVKM. CDR3 amino acids: CASSLYPGQGYQETQYF.

The chain combines TRBV29-1 with TRBJ2-1; the D gene TCRdb calls, TRBD1, cannot be checked with no DNA. The germline gives CDR1 SQVTM, CDR2 ANQGSEA. This CDR3 has 11 residues. CDR3 region: CSVPEDTEQFF.

The chain couples TRBV28 to TRBJ2-1; no DNA is available, so the TRBD2 call from TCRdb remains unchecked. The CDR3 spans 15 residues. Germline CDR1 reads MDHEN; CDR2 reads SYDVKM. The CDR3 here is CASSLAGTTDNEQFF.

The chain carries TRBV12-3 or TRBV12-4 and TRBJ1-2; the D call from TCRdb, TRBD1, cannot be confirmed without DNA. CDR3 length equals 16 residues. The CDR3 here is CASSPGNRGSNYGYTF.

This chain uses TRBV29-1 with TRBJ2-5. Germline-derived CDR1 and CDR2 are SQVTM and ANQGSEA. This CDR3 region has 12 residues. The CDR3 region is CSVVGDSGTQYF.

The chain joins TRBV28 to TRBJ1-1; the D call from TCRdb, TRBD1, cannot be confirmed without DNA. The germline CDR1 and CDR2 sequences are MDHEN and SYDVKM. The CDR3 spans 14 residues. The CDR3 sequence is CASSPSGTGIEAFF.

This chain uses TRBV25-1 with TRBJ2-7; with no DNA, the TCRdb D assignment of TRBD1 cannot be verified. This CDR3 is built from 15 residues. Germline lookup yields CDR1 MGHDK and CDR2 SYGVNS. The CDR3 region is CASSEFGLGGGEQYF.

The chain uses TRBV5-1 and TRBJ1-1. The CDR3 length is 13 residues. Germline loops: CDR1 SGHRS, CDR2 YFSETQ. CDR3 loop: CAGSWTGSTEAFF.

The chain has TRBV28 and TRBJ2-5; TCRdb's D gene call, TRBD2, goes unchecked for lack of DNA. Germline V gene sequence: CDR1 MDHEN, CDR2 SYDVKM. CDR3 length: 14 residues. The CDR3 loop is CASAVAGETETQYF.

The V call is TRBV2, the J call TRBJ2-1; without DNA, the TCRdb call of TRBD2 cannot be checked. This CDR3 has 13 residues. CDR1 SNHLY and CDR2 FYNNEI come from the germline V gene. The CDR3: CASGLAAGNEQFF.

V usage is TRBV30 and J usage is TRBJ1-1. This CDR3 has 15 residues. Germline V gene lookup returns CDR1 GTSNPN and CDR2 SVGIG (reference sequence). CDR3 sequence: CAWSVFLGGETEAFF.

The rearrangement uses TRBV28 and TRBJ2-7; TCRdb gives TRBD1 as the D gene, but with no DNA this cannot be confirmed. This CDR3 is 14 amino acids long. Germline CDR1 and CDR2: MDHEN and SYDVKM. This CDR3 reads CASSWTGSSYEQYF.